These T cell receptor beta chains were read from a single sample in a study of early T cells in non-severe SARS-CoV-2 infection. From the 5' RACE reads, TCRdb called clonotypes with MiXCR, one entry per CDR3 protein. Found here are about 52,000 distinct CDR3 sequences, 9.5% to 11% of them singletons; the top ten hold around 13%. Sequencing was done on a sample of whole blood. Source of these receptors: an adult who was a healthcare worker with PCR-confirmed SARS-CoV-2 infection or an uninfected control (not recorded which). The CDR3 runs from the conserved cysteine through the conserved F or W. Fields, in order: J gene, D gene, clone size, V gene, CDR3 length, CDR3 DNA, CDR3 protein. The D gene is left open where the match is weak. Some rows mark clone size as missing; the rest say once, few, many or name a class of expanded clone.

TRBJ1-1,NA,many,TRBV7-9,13,TGTGCCAGCAGCTTACAGGGGACCACTGAAGCTTTCTTT,CASSLQGTTEAFF
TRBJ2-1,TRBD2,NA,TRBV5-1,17,TGCGCCAGCAGCACTCCCGCCGGGACTAGCGGCTACAATGAGCAGTTCTTC,CASSTPAGTSGYNEQFF
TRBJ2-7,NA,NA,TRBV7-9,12,TGTGCCAGCAGCTCCCCGGAATACGAGCAGTACTTC,CASSSPEYEQYF
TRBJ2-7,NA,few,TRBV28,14,TGTGCCAGCAGTCTTCCGGGGAGCTCCTACGAGCAGTACTTC,CASSLPGSSYEQYF
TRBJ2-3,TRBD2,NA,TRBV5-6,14,TGTGCCAGCCGTGGGCGGGGGGGCACAGATACGCAGTATTTT,CASRGRGGTDTQYF
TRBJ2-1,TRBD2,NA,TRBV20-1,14,TGCAGTGCTCATACTAGCGGTGTGTACAATGAGCAGTTCTTC,CSAHTSGVYNEQFF
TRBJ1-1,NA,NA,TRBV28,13,TGTGCCAGCATGATCAGTCGTAACACTGAAGCTTTCTTT,CASMISRNTEAFF
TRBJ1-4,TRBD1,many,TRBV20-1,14,TGCAGTGCTAAGGGGGCTGGGGCTAATGAAAAACTGTTTTTT,CSAKGAGANEKLFF
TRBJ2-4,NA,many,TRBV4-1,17,TGCGCCAGCAGCCAAGTCTGGCCGGGTCTAGCCAAAAACATTCAGTACTTC,CASSQVWPGLAKNIQYF
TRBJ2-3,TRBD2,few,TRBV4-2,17,TGTGCCAGCAGCCCCAAGGGAGGCGGGAGTGGTGTGGATACGCAGTATTTT,CASSPKGGGSGVDTQYF
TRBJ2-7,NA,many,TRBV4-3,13,TGCGCCAGCAGCCAAGTAATAACAGGGAAACCCTCCTTC,CASSQVITGKPSF
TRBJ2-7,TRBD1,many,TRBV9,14,TGTGCCAGCAGCGCGGGGACAGGGGACTACGAGCAGTACTTC,CASSAGTGDYEQYF
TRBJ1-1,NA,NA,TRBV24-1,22,TGTGCCACCAGTGATCTACCAGCGGATTCGTCCCTCGGGGGAGACAGAAACACTGAAGCTTTCTTT,CATSDLPADSSLGGDRNTEAFF
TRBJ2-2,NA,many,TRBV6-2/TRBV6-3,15,TGTGCCAGCAGTATTAGCAGGGTGCGGACCGGGGAGCTGTTTTTT,CASSISRVRTGELFF
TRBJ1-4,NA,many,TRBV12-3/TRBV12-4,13,TGTGCCAGCAGTTTGGCAGAGAATGAAAAACTGTTTTTT,CASSLAENEKLFF
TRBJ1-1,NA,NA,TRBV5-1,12,TGCGCCAGCAGCTTTAAGTCGGGTGAAGCTTTCTTT,CASSFKSGEAFF
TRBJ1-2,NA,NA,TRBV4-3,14,TGCGCCAGCAGCCAAGGACGTCGCGGGGATCGCCACACCTTC,CASSQGRRGDRHTF
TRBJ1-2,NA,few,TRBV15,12,TGTGCCACCAGCAGAGGTATTAGTGGCTACACCTTC,CATSRGISGYTF
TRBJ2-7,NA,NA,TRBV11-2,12,TGTGCCTGCAGCTCAGCAGGGGGGGAGCAGTACTTC,CACSSAGGEQYF
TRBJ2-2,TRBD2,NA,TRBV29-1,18,TGCAGCGCTGAAGATCTTGAACTAGCGGGAGGGCGCACCGGGGAGCTGTTTTTT,CSAEDLELAGGRTGELFF
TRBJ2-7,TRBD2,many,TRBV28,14,TGTGCCAGCAGTTTCCAAGCGGGAGGGTCGGAGCAGTACTTC,CASSFQAGGSEQYF
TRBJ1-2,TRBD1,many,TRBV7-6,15,TGTGCCAGCAGCCCCGGGACAGGGGCCCCCTATGGCTACACCTTC,CASSPGTGAPYGYTF
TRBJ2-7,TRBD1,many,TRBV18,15,TGTGCCAGCTCAGGCCCCGGGACAGAGACCTACGAGCAGTACTTC,CASSGPGTETYEQYF
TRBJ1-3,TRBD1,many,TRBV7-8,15,TGTGCCAGCAGCTCACAGGGGGCGCCTGGAAACACCATATATTTT,CASSSQGAPGNTIYF
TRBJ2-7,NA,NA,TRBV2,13,TGTGCCAGCAGTGTCGCAGGGACCTACGAGCTGTACTTC,CASSVAGTYELYF
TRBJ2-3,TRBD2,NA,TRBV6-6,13,TGTGCCGTCGGGGGTAGCGGGGGGTATACGCAGTATTTT,CAVGGSGGYTQYF
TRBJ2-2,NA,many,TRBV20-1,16,TGCAGTGCTCTATACACACAGGGTCGAGGTCCCGGGGAGCTGTTTTTT,CSALYTQGRGPGELFF